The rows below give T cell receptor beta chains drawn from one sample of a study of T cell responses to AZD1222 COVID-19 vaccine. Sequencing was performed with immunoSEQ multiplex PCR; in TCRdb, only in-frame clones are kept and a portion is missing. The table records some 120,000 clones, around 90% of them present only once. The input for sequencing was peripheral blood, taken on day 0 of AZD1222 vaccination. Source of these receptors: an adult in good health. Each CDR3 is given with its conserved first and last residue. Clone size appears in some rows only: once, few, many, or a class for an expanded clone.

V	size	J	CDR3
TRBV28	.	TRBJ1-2	CASSGGTGILYGYTF
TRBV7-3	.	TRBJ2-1	CASSSAGTSGSNEQFF
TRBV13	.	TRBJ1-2	CASSSDRGLEEDGYTF
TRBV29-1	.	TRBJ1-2	CSVDRGSYGYTF
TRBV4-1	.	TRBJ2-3	CASTLAESTDTQYF
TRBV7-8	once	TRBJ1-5	CASSPFGQPEEPQHF
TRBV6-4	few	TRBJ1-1	CASSRLRTEAFF
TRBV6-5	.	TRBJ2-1	CASSNSDTPSDEQFF
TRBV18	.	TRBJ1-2	CASSPYAEANYGYTF
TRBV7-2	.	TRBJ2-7	CASSLNVGGEQYF
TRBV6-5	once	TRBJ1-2	CASSPGTGSYGYTF
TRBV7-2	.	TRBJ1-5	CASSPQVAGNQPQHF
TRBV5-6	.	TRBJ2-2	CASSLAAILALTNTGELFF
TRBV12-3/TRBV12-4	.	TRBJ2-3	CASSPVHTDTQYF
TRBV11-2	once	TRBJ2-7	CASSFDAGVPFSYEQYF
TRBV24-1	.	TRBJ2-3	CATSAGKREVTDTQYF